The clone carrying this T cell receptor (beta chain) was recorded many times. What it binds is not known. This CDR3 has 15 residues. Trimming removed 2 bases from V and 6 bases from J, with 13 bases in between. Looked up from germline, CDR1 is SEHNR and CDR2 is FQNEAQ (reference sequence). The sorted Tregs were CD4+CD25+CD127-/low cells. TCRdb reprocessed the 5' RACE reads with MiXCR, giving one entry per CDR3 protein. Among 35,000 to 45,000 distinct CDR3 sequences listed, approximately 23% were seen once. Study findings and constraints: Tumor memory CD4+ T cell TCR gene usage clustered with blood and lymph node memory CD4+ cells and lymph node naive CD4+ cells.

The chain recombines TRBV7-9 with TRBJ2-2; the D is unclear. The sequenced material came from Tregs sorted from a lymph node. This TCR came from a female donor with breast cancer. The CDR3 loop reads CASSLRLVNPGELFF. In nucleotides, the CDR3 is TGTGCCAGCAGCTTACGTCTAGTTAACCCCGGGGAGCTGTTTTTT.